The 21 T cell receptor beta chains presented below share a single source sample, sequenced in a study of T-cell reconstitution after alpha-beta-depleted transplantation in children. As it was prepared, the TCRbeta library received unique molecular identifiers. From the PCR reads, TCRdb called clonotypes with MiXCR, one entry per CDR3 protein. The profile shows about 540,000 distinct CDR3 sequences, about 18% of them singletons. This material consisted of PBMCs from the stem cell graft donor, taken from the stem cell graft. The receptors originated from a human donor who donated a stem cell graft to a child with acute lymphoblastic leukemia.

Turning to this clonotype: One junction end disagrees with the germline gene, perhaps due to a read error. The CDR3 reads CASKKRTRGNTDTQYF. The CDR3, as DNA: TGTGCCAGCAAAAAACGAACTCGCGGGAACACAGATACGCAGTATTTC. The J gene is TRBJ2-3, the V gene TRBV12-3 or TRBV12-4; the D gene is possibly TRBD2 (6 bases). The CDR3 has 16 amino acids.

In this sample, this clonotype turned up a few times. The chain carries TRBV12-3 or TRBV12-4 and TRBJ1-1, with 7 bases matching TRBD1. The CDR3 has 13 residues. V was clipped by 8 bases and J by 2 bases; unmatched bases: 5. Here the CDR3 DNA reads TGTGCCAGCGGAAACAGGGGAAACACTGAAGCTTTCTTT. Amino acid sequence: CASGNRGNTEAFF.

In its sample, this clonotype was seen a few times. The chain is built from TRBV7-9 and TRBJ2-3; 9 bases line up with TRBD2. V shed 1 base and J 5 bases; nucleotides not matched to a gene: 4. The germline V gene has CDR1 SEHNR and CDR2 FQNEAQ (reference sequence). CDR3 size: 15 residues. The CDR3 is CASSLGAGGVDTQYF. The CDR3 region has the DNA TGTGCCAGCAGCTTAGGAGCGGGAGGCGTAGATACGCAGTATTTT.

This clonotype came up many times. J is TRBJ2-5 and V is TRBV6-2 or TRBV6-3, with TRBD2 identical over 8 bases. The CDR3 contains 14 residues. The V gene's germline CDR1 is MNHEY and CDR2 SVGEGT. V shed 6 bases, J shed 2 bases, and the junction held 5 bases outside the gene matches. The CDR3 DNA sequence: TGTGCCAGCAGCACGGGACTAGAGCAAGAGACCCAGTACTTC. Translated: CASSTGLEQETQYF.

CDR3 sequence (DNA): TGTGCCAGCAGCCCTACAGAGGGGGGGCGCAGCACCGGGGAGCTGTTTTTT. It encodes CASSPTEGGRSTGELFF. V and J are TRBV13 and TRBJ2-2; perhaps TRBD2 as D (7 bases). Germline V CDR1 and CDR2: PRHDT, FYEKMQ (reference sequence). V was shortened by 5 bases and J by 4 bases, with 20 bases between the two germline ends. The CDR3 contains 17 residues.

CDR3: CSARGGLDEQYF. In nucleotides, the CDR3 is TGCAGTGCTAGAGGGGGGCTCGACGAGCAGTACTTC. V usage is TRBV20-1 and J usage is TRBJ2-7; the D gene is possibly TRBD1 (6 bases). CDR3 length: 12 amino acids. V was shortened by 1 base and J by 5 bases, with 9 bases between the two germline ends. CDR1 DFQATT and CDR2 SNEGSKA come from the germline V gene (reference sequence).

This clonotype was picked up a small number of times. This chain links TRBV2 with TRBJ1-3, with D possibly matching TRBD1 (5 bases). V lost 6 bases to trimming and J lost 1 base, with 13 bases between them. CDR3 size: 15 residues. Germline lookup yields CDR1 SNHLY and CDR2 FYNNEI. CDR3 residues: CASSITGVSGNTIYF. CDR3 nucleotide sequence: TGTGCCAGCAGCATCACAGGAGTTTCTGGAAACACCATATATTTT.

This clonotype was seen once. The genes are TRBV29-1 and TRBJ2-1; 8 nucleotides line up with TRBD2. The CDR3 totals 15 residues. Germline V gene sequence: CDR1 SQVTM, CDR2 ANQGSEA. With V trimmed by 3 bases and J by 5 bases, 9 bases remained unmatched. The CDR3 region has the DNA TGCAGCGTTGAGTCGGGGCGGGAGGTCCACAATGAGCAGTTCTTC. It encodes CSVESGREVHNEQFF.

This chain uses TRBV29-1 with TRBJ2-1; D perhaps matches TRBD2 (5 bases). V was trimmed by 8 bases and J by 7 bases, leaving 18 bases between them. This CDR3 is built from 13 residues. Germline V gene lookup returns CDR1 SQVTM and CDR2 ANQGSEA. CDR3 coding DNA: TGCAGCATATTATCCGGGGATCAAAATGAGCAGTTCTTC. Encoded protein: CSILSGDQNEQFF.

The chain carries TRBV5-1 and TRBJ2-7, with a possible D match to TRBD2 (5 bases). This CDR3 has 13 amino acids. In germline, CDR1 is SGHRS, CDR2 YFSETQ. The germline V and J ends were trimmed by 3 bases and 2 bases, with 9 bases remaining between them. The CDR3, as DNA: TGCGCCAGCAGCTCCGCCGGGACCTACGAGCAGTACTTC. The encoded protein is CASSSAGTYEQYF.

V gene TRBV9 combines with J gene TRBJ2-7; 9 nucleotides agree with TRBD2. The V segment lost 0 bases and the J segment 3 bases; nucleotides outside the gene matches: 7. Germline values: CDR1 SGDLS, CDR2 YYNGEE. This CDR3 has 16 amino acids. CDR3 protein: CASSVAAGGNNYEQYF. CDR3 nucleotide sequence: TGTGCCAGCAGCGTAGCAGCGGGAGGCAATAACTACGAGCAGTACTTC.

The chain joins TRBV7-9 to TRBJ2-7; 8 bases are shared with TRBD2. The CDR3 has 14 residues. Per the germline V gene, CDR1 is SEHNR and CDR2 is FQNEAQ (reference sequence). The V gene end was trimmed by 5 bases and the J gene end by 2 bases; junction bases not matched to a gene: 5. The CDR3 loop reads CASSPKTSAYEQYF. CDR3 DNA sequence: TGTGCCAGCAGCCCAAAGACTAGCGCCTACGAGCAGTACTTC.

This clonotype was counted a few times. This chain joins TRBV4-1 and TRBJ2-7; unclear D gene. This CDR3 has 17 residues. Per germline, CDR1 MGHRA and CDR2 YSYEKL. V was clipped by 0 bases and J by 0 bases, with 15 bases between them. This CDR3 reads CASSQEGASWSSYEQYF. DNA of the CDR3: TGCGCCAGCAGCCAAGAGGGTGCCAGCTGGAGCTCCTACGAGCAGTACTTC.

The J gene is TRBJ2-7, the V gene TRBV29-1, with D unresolved. V lost 8 bases and J 2 bases, leaving 16 bases between the germline ends. The germline V gene encodes CDR1 SQVTM and CDR2 ANQGSEA. This CDR3 region has 13 residues. The CDR3 reads CSTRDRATYEQYF. DNA of the CDR3: TGCAGCACGCGCGATAGGGCCACCTACGAGCAGTACTTC.

The sample holds a few counts of this clonotype. V and J are TRBV9 and TRBJ2-7, with 11 bases that match TRBD1. J lost 0 bases, V lost 3 bases, and 2 bases had no gene match. CDR3 length: 15 amino acids. CDR1 SGDLS and CDR2 YYNGEE come from the germline V gene. The CDR3 DNA is TGTGCCAGCAGCGAGGGACAGGGGGACTCCTACGAGCAGTACTTC. This gives the protein CASSEGQGDSYEQYF.

This clonotype has more than one count but fewer than ten. V is TRBV5-1 and J is TRBJ1-1; D uncertain. With 1 base removed from V and 4 bases from J, the gap between germline ends came to 8 bases. The germline gives CDR1 SGHRS, CDR2 YFSETQ. The CDR3 contains 13 residues. This CDR3 reads CASSLRTITEAFF. The DNA for the CDR3 is TGCGCCAGCAGCTTGCGGACTATCACTGAAGCTTTCTTT.

The chain recombines TRBV7-9 with TRBJ2-1; perhaps D is TRBD1 or TRBD2 (6 bases each). With 5 bases removed from V and 3 bases from J, the gap between germline ends came to 14 bases. Germline CDR1 SEHNR, CDR2 FQNEAQ (reference sequence). The length of the CDR3 is 15 residues. CDR3 residues: CASSRGDGYYNEQFF. The CDR3 nucleotides are TGTGCCAGCAGCAGGGGGGACGGGTACTACAATGAGCAGTTCTTC.

The genes are TRBV27 and TRBJ1-5; 7 nucleotides line up with TRBD1. This CDR3 has 15 amino acids. Germline V CDR1 and CDR2: MNHEY, SMNVEV (reference sequence). V dropped 7 bases and J dropped 2; count of bases not matched to a gene: 8. The chain's CDR3 is CASTRRGQGNQPQHF. CDR3 in DNA: TGTGCCAGCACCCGACGAGGACAGGGCAATCAGCCCCAGCATTTT.

This clonotype has only a few counts. V is TRBV12-3 or TRBV12-4 and J is TRBJ2-3; 7 nucleotides agree with TRBD2. The CDR3 is 17 residues long. The V and J ends lost 5 bases and 4 bases, in that order; junction bases with no gene match: 15. The CDR3 protein is CASSIHGGLRISDTQYF. CDR3 sequence (DNA): TGTGCCAGCAGTATACATGGGGGACTAAGAATCTCAGATACGCAGTATTTT.

The chain couples TRBV27 to TRBJ1-4; 7 bases are shared with TRBD1. After removal of 6 bases from V and 6 bases from J, the junction contained 7 bases not matched to a gene. CDR3 size: 14 residues. From germline, CDR1 is MNHEY and CDR2 SMNVEV (reference sequence). Here the CDR3 reads CASSRQGPHEKLFF. DNA for the CDR3: TGTGCCAGCAGCCGACAGGGTCCCCATGAAAAACTGTTTTTT. Drawing the rest from reference TRBV27 and TRBJ1-4, the complete variable domain is EAQVTQNPRYLITVTGKKLTVTCSQNMNHEYMSWYRQDPGLGLRQIYYSMNVEVTDKGDVPEGYKVSRKEKRNFPLILESPSPNQTSLYFCASSRQGPHEKLFFGSGTQLSVL.

The chain combines TRBV6-1 with TRBJ1-1, with TRBD1 as a possible D gene (5 bases). V was trimmed by 4 bases and J by 3 bases, leaving 12 bases between them. CDR1 is MNHNS and CDR2 is SASEGT in the germline V gene. This CDR3 region has 14 residues. In DNA form, the CDR3 reads TGTGCCAGCAGTGTATCGGGGGAGGACACTGAAGCTTTCTTT. Protein sequence: CASSVSGEDTEAFF.